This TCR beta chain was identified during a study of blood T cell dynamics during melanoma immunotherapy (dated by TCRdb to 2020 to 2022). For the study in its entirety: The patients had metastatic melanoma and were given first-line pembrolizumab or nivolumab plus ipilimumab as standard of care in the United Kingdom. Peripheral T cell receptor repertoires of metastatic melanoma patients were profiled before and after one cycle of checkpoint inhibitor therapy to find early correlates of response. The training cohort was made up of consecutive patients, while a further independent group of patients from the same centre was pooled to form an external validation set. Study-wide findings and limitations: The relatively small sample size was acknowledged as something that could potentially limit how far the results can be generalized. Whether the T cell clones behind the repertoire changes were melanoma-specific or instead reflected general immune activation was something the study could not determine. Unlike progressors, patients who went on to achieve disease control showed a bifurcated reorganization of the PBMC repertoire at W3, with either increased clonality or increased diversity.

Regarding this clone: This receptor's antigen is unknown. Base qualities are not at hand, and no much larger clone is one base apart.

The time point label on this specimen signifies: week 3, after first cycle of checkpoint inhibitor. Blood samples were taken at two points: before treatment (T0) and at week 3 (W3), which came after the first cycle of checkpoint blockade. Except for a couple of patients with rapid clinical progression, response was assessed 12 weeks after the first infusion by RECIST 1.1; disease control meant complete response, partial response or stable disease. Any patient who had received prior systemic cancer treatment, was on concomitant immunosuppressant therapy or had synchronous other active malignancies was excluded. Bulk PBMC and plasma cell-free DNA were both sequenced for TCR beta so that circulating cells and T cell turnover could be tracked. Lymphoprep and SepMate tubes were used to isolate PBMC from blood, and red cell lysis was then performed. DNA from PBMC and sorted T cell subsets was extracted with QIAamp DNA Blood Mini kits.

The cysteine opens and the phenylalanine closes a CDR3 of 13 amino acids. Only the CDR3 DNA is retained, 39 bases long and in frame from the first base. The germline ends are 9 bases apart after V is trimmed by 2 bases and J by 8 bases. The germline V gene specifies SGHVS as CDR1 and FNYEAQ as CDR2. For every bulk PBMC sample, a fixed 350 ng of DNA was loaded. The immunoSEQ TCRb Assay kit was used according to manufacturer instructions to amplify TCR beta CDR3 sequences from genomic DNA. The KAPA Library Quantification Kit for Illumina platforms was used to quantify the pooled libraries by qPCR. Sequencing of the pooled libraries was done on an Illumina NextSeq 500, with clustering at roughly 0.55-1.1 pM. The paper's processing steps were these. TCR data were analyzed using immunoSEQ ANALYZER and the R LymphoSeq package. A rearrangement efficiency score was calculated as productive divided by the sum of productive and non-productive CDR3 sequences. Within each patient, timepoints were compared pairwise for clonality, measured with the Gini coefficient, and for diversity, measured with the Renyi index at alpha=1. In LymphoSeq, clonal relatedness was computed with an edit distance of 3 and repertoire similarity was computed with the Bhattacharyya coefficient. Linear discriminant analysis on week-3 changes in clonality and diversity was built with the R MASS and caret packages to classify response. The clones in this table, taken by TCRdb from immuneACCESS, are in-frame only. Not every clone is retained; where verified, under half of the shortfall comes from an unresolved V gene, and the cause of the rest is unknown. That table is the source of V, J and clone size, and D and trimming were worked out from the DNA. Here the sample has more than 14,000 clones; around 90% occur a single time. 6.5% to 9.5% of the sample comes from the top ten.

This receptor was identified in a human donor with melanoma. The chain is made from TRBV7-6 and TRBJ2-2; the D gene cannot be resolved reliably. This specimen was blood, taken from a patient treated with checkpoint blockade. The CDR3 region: CASSLRSRGELFF. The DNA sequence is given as TGTGCCAGCAGCTTACGGTCCAGGGGGGAGCTGTTTTTT.